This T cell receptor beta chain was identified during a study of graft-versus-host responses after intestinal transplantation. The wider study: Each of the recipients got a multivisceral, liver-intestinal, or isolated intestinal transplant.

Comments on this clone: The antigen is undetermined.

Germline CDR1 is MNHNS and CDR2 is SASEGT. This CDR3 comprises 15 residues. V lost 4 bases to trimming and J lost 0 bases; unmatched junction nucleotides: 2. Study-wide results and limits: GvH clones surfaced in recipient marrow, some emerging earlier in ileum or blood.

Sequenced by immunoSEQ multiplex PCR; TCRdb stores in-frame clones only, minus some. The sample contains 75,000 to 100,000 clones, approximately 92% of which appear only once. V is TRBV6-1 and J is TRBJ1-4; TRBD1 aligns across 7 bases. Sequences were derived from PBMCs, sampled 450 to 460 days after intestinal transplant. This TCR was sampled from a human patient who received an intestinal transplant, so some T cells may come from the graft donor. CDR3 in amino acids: CASSVTGATNEKLFF. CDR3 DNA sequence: TGTGCCAGCAGTGTCACAGGGGCAACTAATGAAAAACTGTTTTTT.